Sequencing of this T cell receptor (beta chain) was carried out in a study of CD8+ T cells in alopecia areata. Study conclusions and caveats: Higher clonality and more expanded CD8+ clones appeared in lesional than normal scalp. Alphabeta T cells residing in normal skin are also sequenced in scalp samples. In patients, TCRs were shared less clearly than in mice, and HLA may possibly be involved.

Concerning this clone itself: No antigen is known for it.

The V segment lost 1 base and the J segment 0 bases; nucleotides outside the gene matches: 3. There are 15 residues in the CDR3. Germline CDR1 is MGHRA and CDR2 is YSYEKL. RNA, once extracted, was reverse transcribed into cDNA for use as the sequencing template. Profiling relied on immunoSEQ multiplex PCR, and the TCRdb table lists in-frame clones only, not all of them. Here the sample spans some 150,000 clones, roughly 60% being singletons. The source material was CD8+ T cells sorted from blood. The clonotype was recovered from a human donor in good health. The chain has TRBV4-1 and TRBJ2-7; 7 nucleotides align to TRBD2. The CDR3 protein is CASSQGLASSYEQYF. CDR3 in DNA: TGCGCCAGCAGCCAAGGACTAGCCTCCTCCTACGAGCAGTACTTC.